The 9 T cell receptor beta chains in this list originate from one sample, sequenced in a study of identical twins. TCRdb itself ran the 5' RACE reads through MiXCR, one entry per CDR3 protein. This table has 400,000 to 550,000 distinct CDR3 sequences, less than 25% appearing once. This same sample was also part of a study on T cells expressing NK-cell markers.

The specimen was CD4+ T cells sorted from blood. The receptors stem from a woman aged 18-35 years in good health.

This clonotype has more than one count but fewer than ten. The chain is built from TRBV9 and TRBJ2-1, with 7 bases aligning to TRBD2. Looked up from germline, CDR1 is SGDLS and CDR2 is YYNGEE. V lost 2 bases and J lost 0; bases outside the gene matches: 2. The CDR3 contains 15 residues. CDR3 sequence: CASSVGTISYNEQFF. The CDR3 DNA reads TGTGCCAGCAGCGTCGGGACTATCTCCTACAATGAGCAGTTCTTC.

The V gene is TRBV7-9, the J gene TRBJ1-5, with no clear D. Germline assignment: CDR1 SEHNR and CDR2 FQNEAQ (reference sequence). The CDR3 sequence is 12 residues long. Between the trimmed V and J ends, which lost 5 bases and 9 bases, there was a span of 11 bases. The CDR3 is CASSPPGGPQHF. In DNA, the CDR3 is TGTGCCAGCAGCCCCCCGGGAGGGCCCCAGCATTTT.

This clonotype was detected a few times. This chain connects TRBV5-1 to TRBJ1-5, with D perhaps matching TRBD1 (6 bases). Germline V lookup: CDR1 SGHRS, CDR2 YFSETQ. V shed 2 bases and J shed 5 bases, with 11 bases lying between them. The CDR3 is 14 residues long. CDR3 region: CASSFSGEDQPQHF. The CDR3 DNA reads as TGCGCCAGCAGCTTCTCAGGGGAGGATCAGCCCCAGCATTTT.

This chain links TRBV7-2 with TRBJ2-7, with TRBD2 matching over 7 bases. The CDR3 contains 13 residues. V lost 5 bases, J lost 6 bases, and 7 bases stayed unmatched. Germline CDR1 reads SGHTA; CDR2 reads FQGNSA. CDR3 DNA sequence: TGTGCCAGCAGCGGCTATCGCGGGGGCGAGCAGTACTTC. Amino acid sequence: CASSGYRGGEQYF.

This clonotype occurred many times. The chain combines TRBV12-3 or TRBV12-4 with TRBJ2-2; possibly TRBD1 for D (5 bases). The CDR3 spans 15 residues. Trimming took 10 bases from V and 8 from J, leaving 23 bases between them. The CDR3 sequence: CANSRAGSGKGELFF. Here the CDR3 DNA reads TGTGCCAATTCCCGCGCCGGGTCAGGGAAAGGGGAGCTGTTTTTT.

This clonotype was recorded a few times. CDR3 amino acids: CASSGTSGRAGYNEQFF. The CDR3 coding sequence is TGCGCCAGCAGCGGGACTAGCGGGAGGGCCGGCTACAATGAGCAGTTCTTC. The chain joins TRBV10-1 to TRBJ2-1; TRBD2 matches at 16 bases. The CDR3 length is 17 residues. Trimming cost V 6 bases and J 3 bases; bases outside gene matches: 5. Germline V CDR1 and CDR2: WNHNN, SYGVQD (reference sequence).

This clonotype was seen repeatedly, ten times or more. V is TRBV5-6 and J is TRBJ1-5, with D possibly matching TRBD1 (5 bases). Per the germline V gene, CDR1 is SGHDT and CDR2 is YYEEEE. The length of the CDR3 is 15 residues. V dropped 4 bases and J dropped 2 bases, with 13 bases sitting between them. The CDR3 protein is CASSPSAGRNQPQHF. For the CDR3, the DNA is TGTGCCAGCAGCCCGAGCGCAGGGCGCAATCAGCCCCAGCATTTT. Full variable domain (remainder filled in from reference TRBV5-6 and TRBJ1-5): DAGVTQSPTHLIKTRGQQVTLRCSPKSGHDTVSWYQQALGQGPQFIFQYYEEEERQRGNFPDRFSGHQFPNYSSELNVNALLLGDSALYLCASSPSAGRNQPQHFGDGTRLSIL.

This clonotype was recorded a few times. The chain has TRBV29-1 and TRBJ2-7, with unresolved D. V lost 3 bases to trimming and J lost 3 bases, with 9 bases between them. The CDR3 has 12 amino acids. Germline V gene sequence: CDR1 SQVTM, CDR2 ANQGSEA. CDR3 protein: CSVEGQIYEQYF. As DNA, the CDR3 is TGCAGCGTTGAGGGCCAGATCTACGAGCAGTACTTC.

For the CDR3, the DNA is TGTGCCAGCAGTTTAGGGGGACAGGGGGCCCACTACGAGCAGTACTTC. Amino acids: CASSLGGQGAHYEQYF. The chain combines TRBV12-3 or TRBV12-4 with TRBJ2-7; 12 nucleotides match TRBD1. This CDR3 contains 16 residues. The junction had 4 bases not matched to a gene; V was cut back by 1 base and J by 3 bases.